This TCR beta chain appears in the sequencing data of a study of OX40 agonist ivuxolimab in advanced cancers. Study-wide results and caveats: Clonal expansion from baseline to week 6 occurred in both CD4+ and CD8+ T cells. There were also nonresponders showing low normalized T-cell clonal expansion. Among T cells, CD8+ cells averaged more expanded clones than CD4+ cells.

Comment on this clone: Its antigen is not known.

Profiling relied on immunoSEQ multiplex PCR, and the TCRdb table lists in-frame clones only, not all of them. This sample has roughly 40,000 clones; over 75% occur once, and the top ten carry roughly 18%. Sequencing was performed on CD4+ or CD8+ T cells sorted from blood, taken in a trial of the OX40 agonist ivuxolimab. The clonotype originates from an adult with an advanced solid tumor such as melanoma, head and neck, liver or kidney cancer.

CDR3 sequence: CASSGGWASGGSSYNEQFF. The CDR3 DNA reads as TGTGCCAGCAGCGGCGGCTGGGCTAGCGGGGGGAGCTCCTACAATGAGCAGTTCTTC. V is TRBV11-2 and J is TRBJ2-1; 11 bases line up with TRBD2. The V gene's germline CDR1 is SGHAT and CDR2 FQNNGV. V was pared by 5 bases and J by 0 bases, with 12 bases of the junction left unmatched. The CDR3 spans 19 residues.